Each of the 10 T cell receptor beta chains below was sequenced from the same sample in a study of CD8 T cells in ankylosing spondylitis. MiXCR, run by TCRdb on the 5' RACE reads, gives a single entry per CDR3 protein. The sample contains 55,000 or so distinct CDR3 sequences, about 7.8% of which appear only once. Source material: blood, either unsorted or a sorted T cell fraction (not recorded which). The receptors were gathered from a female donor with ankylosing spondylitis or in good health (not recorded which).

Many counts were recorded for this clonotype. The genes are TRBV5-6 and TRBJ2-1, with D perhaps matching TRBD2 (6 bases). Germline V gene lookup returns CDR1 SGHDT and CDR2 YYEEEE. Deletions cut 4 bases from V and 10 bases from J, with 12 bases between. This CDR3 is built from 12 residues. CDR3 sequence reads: CASSHGTSEQFF. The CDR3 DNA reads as TGTGCCAGCAGCCACGGGACTTCAGAGCAGTTCTTC.

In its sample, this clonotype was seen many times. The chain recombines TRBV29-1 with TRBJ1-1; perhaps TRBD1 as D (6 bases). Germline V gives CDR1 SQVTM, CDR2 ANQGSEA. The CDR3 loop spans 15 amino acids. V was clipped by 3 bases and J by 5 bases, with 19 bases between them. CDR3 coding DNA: TGCAGCGTTGAGGGGGGGCCCGATGGGGCGACTGAAGCTTTCTTT. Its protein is CSVEGGPDGATEAFF.

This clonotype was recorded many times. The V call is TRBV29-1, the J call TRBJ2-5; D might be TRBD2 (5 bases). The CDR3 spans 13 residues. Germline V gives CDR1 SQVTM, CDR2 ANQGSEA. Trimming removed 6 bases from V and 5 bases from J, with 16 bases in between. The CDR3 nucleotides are TGCAGCGTGCCCAGACGGGATGTGGAGACCCAGTACTTC. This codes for CSVPRRDVETQYF.

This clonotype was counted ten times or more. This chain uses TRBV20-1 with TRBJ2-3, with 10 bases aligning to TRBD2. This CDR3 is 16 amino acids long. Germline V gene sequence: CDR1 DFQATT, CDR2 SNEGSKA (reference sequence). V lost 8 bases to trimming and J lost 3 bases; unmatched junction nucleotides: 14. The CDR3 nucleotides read TGCAGTACCGAGGGATTTAGCGGGGGGTTGACAGATACGCAGTATTTT. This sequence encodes CSTEGFSGGLTDTQYF.

CDR3: CAISASGQGAQSYNEQFF. CDR3 in DNA: TGTGCCATCAGTGCATCTGGACAGGGGGCGCAGTCCTACAATGAGCAGTTCTTC. The chain is built from TRBV10-3 and TRBJ2-1, with 11 bases that match TRBD1. The CDR3 length is 18 residues. Germline V lookup: CDR1 ENHRY, CDR2 SYGVKD. With V trimmed by 4 bases and J by 1 base, 9 bases remained unmatched.

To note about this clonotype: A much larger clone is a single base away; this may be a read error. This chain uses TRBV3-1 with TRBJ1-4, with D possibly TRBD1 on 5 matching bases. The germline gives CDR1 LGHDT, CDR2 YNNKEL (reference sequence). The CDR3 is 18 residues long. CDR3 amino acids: CATSQAVLGSGENEKLFF. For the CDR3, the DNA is TGTGCCACCAGCCAAGCTGTCTTGGGGTCGGGGGAGAATGAAAAACTGTTTTTT.

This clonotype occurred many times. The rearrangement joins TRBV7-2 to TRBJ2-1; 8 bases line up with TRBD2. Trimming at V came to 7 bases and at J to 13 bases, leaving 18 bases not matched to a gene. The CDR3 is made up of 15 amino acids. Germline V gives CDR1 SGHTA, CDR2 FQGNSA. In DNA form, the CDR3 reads TGTGCCAGCACCAGATCAACGGGGGGGCCTGAGAATCAGTTCTTC. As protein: CASTRSTGGPENQFF.

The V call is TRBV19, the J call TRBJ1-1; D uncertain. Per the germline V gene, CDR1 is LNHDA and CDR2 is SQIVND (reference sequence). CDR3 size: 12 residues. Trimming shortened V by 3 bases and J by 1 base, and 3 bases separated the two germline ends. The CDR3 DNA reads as TGTGCCAGTAGTATGGGGAACACTGAAGCTTTCTTT. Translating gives CASSMGNTEAFF. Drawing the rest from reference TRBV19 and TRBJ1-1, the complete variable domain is DGGITQSPKYLFRKEGQNVTLSCEQNLNHDAMYWYRQDPGQGLRLIYYSQIVNDFQKGDIAEGYSVSREKKESFPLTVTSAQKNPTAFYLCASSMGNTEAFFGQGTRLTVV.

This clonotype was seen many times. This CDR3 is CASSPPGGAGQYV. The CDR3, as DNA: TGTGCCAGCAGCCCCCCAGGGGGCGCAGGGCAGTACGTC. V and J are TRBV28 and TRBJ2-7; 8 nucleotides align to TRBD1. Germline loops: CDR1 MDHEN, CDR2 SYDVKM. V dropped 6 bases and J dropped 9; count of bases not matched to a gene: 10. The CDR3 spans 13 residues.

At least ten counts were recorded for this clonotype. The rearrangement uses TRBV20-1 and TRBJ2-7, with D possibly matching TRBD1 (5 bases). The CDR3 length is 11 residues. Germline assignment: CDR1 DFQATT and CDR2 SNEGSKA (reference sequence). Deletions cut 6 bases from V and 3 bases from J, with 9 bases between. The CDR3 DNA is TGCAGTGCCCCCGACAGCTACGAGCAGTACTTC. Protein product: CSAPDSYEQYF.